This TCR beta chain originates from a study of T cells in Graves' hyperthyroidism and ophthalmopathy. TCR beta CDR3 regions were amplified from RNA transcripts. HTBI primers drove first-round RT-PCR of the TCR CDR3. TCRdb recomputed calls from the multiplex PCR reads with MiXCR, one row per CDR3 protein. In the table there are fewer than 450,000 distinct CDR3 sequences, roughly 18% of which are singletons. CDR3 size: 14 residues. Germline V gene data show CDR1 as MNHEY and CDR2 as SVGAGI. V dropped 2 bases and J dropped 5 bases, with 12 bases sitting between them. The receptor was derived from a young man with Graves' ophthalmopathy. The chain recombines TRBV6-5 with TRBJ1-1, with unresolved D. The sequenced sample was blood. This chain's CDR3 is CASSYDISGTEAFF. The CDR3 DNA sequence: TGTGCCAGCAGTTACGATATATCAGGAACTGAAGCTTTCTTT.